This is a list of T cell receptor beta chains from one sample in a study of T cell repertoires in cytomegalovirus infection. TCRdb re-derived calls from the reads in MiXCR, one entry per CDR3 protein. The sample contains more than 500,000 distinct CDR3 sequences, more than 15% of which appear only once. Material for sequencing was CD8+ T cells from PBMCs. These receptors were taken from a human donor in good health (CMV status not recorded). Some clones in this sample may be carry-over from other donors' samples. Both conserved end residues are part of each CDR3.

>TRBV5-1|TRBJ2-7
CASSLAGENRGQQYF
>TRBV13|TRBJ1-1
CASRGKGDTEAFF
>TRBV28|TRBJ1-2
CASSLHRGWNYGYTF
>TRBV7-3|TRBJ2-3
CASTHGAGGPGDTQYF
>TRBV5-1|TRBJ1-1
CASSLRTDLNTEAFF
>TRBV4-1|TRBJ1-5
CASSQVLGGNQPQHF
>TRBV7-3|TRBJ2-2
CASSSTGELFF
>TRBV6-1|TRBJ2-7
CASSEAGTGNYEQYF
>TRBV9|TRBJ1-5
CASSATGNNQPQRF
>TRBV28|TRBJ2-7
CASSIASPYEQYF
>TRBV27|TRBJ1-5
CASRSQGAHQPQHF
>TRBV7-8|TRBJ1-2
CASSPGGTARPYGYTF
>TRBV27|TRBJ2-3
CASSLGGGLNTQYF
>TRBV9|TRBJ2-3
CASSVGGLAGGPANTDTQYF
>TRBV20-1|TRBJ2-7
CSARDKENWGYEQYF
>TRBV5-1|TRBJ2-1
CASSLISGGSYNEQFF
>TRBV28|TRBJ1-5
CASSYYREDQPQHF
>TRBV6-6|TRBJ2-6
CASRESGANVLTF
>TRBV5-1|TRBJ1-6
CASSSPRTGGNSPLHF
>TRBV7-3|TRBJ2-5
CASSLRADQETQYF
>TRBV6-5|TRBJ1-1
CASSPSGRTEAFF
>TRBV7-3|TRBJ2-1
CASSLTVQRGGRNNEQFF
>TRBV6-1|TRBJ1-5
CASSSLGQSHNQPQHF
>TRBV7-8|TRBJ2-3
CASSTLGGGVTDTQYF
>TRBV5-6|TRBJ2-3
CASSPRPWESDTQYF
>TRBV6-6|TRBJ2-3
CASRRLAGVRYSTDTQYF
>TRBV5-1|TRBJ2-3
CATGPSYTDTQYF
>TRBV4-2|TRBJ1-1
CASSQPGRDTEAFF
>TRBV28|TRBJ2-6
CASTSRARVSGANVLTF
>TRBV6-5|TRBJ2-7
CASRLAGATYEQYF
>TRBV14|TRBJ1-2
CASSQDAGNYGYTF
>TRBV27|TRBJ1-6
CASSFPGGFPLHF
>TRBV6-6|TRBJ1-2
CASSYSGAGGNYGYTF
>TRBV11-2|TRBJ1-6
CASTSYNSPLHF
>TRBV28|TRBJ1-6
CASSYRDDNSPLHF
>TRBV4-1|TRBJ2-2
CASSHPSPATGELFF
>TRBV7-9|TRBJ2-7
CASIPRGQTTYEQYF
>TRBV28|TRBJ2-1
CASSFAATRENEQFF